This is a list of T cell receptor beta chains from one sample in a study of T-cell memory formation after mild COVID-19. TCRdb analysed the 5' RACE reads with MiXCR anew, one entry per CDR3 protein. The repertoire has some 120,000 distinct CDR3 sequences, about 18% of them found once; the top ten carry 4.5% to 6.5%. Sequencing input: PBMCs or a T cell subset sorted from them (not recorded which). The receptors were gathered from a man younger than 35 who had mild COVID-19 (a few samples of this study predate the infection). Cell type and time point are not known. Both conserved end residues are part of each CDR3. Only some rows state a clone size, as once, few, many or a class for expanded clones.

v_gene: TRBV5-1
j_gene: TRBJ1-4
abundance: few
CDR3aa: CASSGGQRGEKLFF

v_gene: TRBV3-1
j_gene: TRBJ2-6
abundance: -
CDR3aa: CASSQEKSGANVLTF

v_gene: TRBV7-2
j_gene: TRBJ2-3
abundance: few
CDR3aa: CASSLAFWTSGGSDTQYF

v_gene: TRBV14
j_gene: TRBJ2-5
abundance: many
CDR3aa: CASSARVGLTVQETQYF

v_gene: TRBV6-2/TRBV6-3
j_gene: TRBJ2-2
abundance: -
CDR3aa: CASSPGQGVSTGELFF

v_gene: TRBV7-3
j_gene: TRBJ1-1
abundance: few
CDR3aa: CASSLAGEDTEAFF

v_gene: TRBV25-1
j_gene: TRBJ2-3
abundance: few
CDR3aa: CASSEFGRLAGGTDTQYF

v_gene: TRBV5-1
j_gene: TRBJ1-1
abundance: -
CDR3aa: CASLSGPGLNTEAFF

v_gene: TRBV7-2
j_gene: TRBJ1-2
abundance: -
CDR3aa: CASSLPGSGGSGYTF

v_gene: TRBV7-9
j_gene: TRBJ1-2
abundance: once
CDR3aa: CASSFDLRLNYGYTF

v_gene: TRBV12-3/TRBV12-4
j_gene: TRBJ1-5
abundance: -
CDR3aa: CASSTFTNQPQHF

v_gene: TRBV6-5
j_gene: TRBJ2-7
abundance: -
CDR3aa: CASGGGYEQYF

v_gene: TRBV6-5
j_gene: TRBJ2-6
abundance: many
CDR3aa: CASTRQGFGANVLTF

v_gene: TRBV6-5
j_gene: TRBJ2-7
abundance: many
CDR3aa: CASSYTGTGHNEQYF

v_gene: TRBV7-2
j_gene: TRBJ2-3
abundance: few
CDR3aa: CASSTFSDTQYF

v_gene: TRBV11-2
j_gene: TRBJ2-1
abundance: many
CDR3aa: CASSFLASGGSGNEQFF

v_gene: TRBV5-1
j_gene: TRBJ2-3
abundance: many
CDR3aa: CASSELGGGVTDTQYF

v_gene: TRBV7-8
j_gene: TRBJ2-7
abundance: few
CDR3aa: CASSLSGTAAYEQYF

v_gene: TRBV6-5
j_gene: TRBJ1-3
abundance: many
CDR3aa: CASSRRGDSGNTIYF

v_gene: TRBV7-9
j_gene: TRBJ1-1
abundance: once
CDR3aa: CASSLHPGEAFF

v_gene: TRBV9
j_gene: TRBJ2-3
abundance: few
CDR3aa: CASSAVAGGNTDTQYF

v_gene: TRBV2
j_gene: TRBJ1-1
abundance: few
CDR3aa: CATQLDKNTEAFF

v_gene: TRBV7-2
j_gene: TRBJ2-7
abundance: -
CDR3aa: CASSPSPGVDEQYF

v_gene: TRBV7-2
j_gene: TRBJ2-5
abundance: few
CDR3aa: CASSFQRGWQETQYF

v_gene: TRBV30
j_gene: TRBJ2-1
abundance: once
CDR3aa: CAWTNQGYNEQFF

v_gene: TRBV5-1
j_gene: TRBJ1-2
abundance: -
CDR3aa: CASSSGHGGYGYTF

v_gene: TRBV7-6
j_gene: TRBJ1-1
abundance: few
CDR3aa: CASSLAGRSEAFF

v_gene: TRBV5-1
j_gene: TRBJ2-1
abundance: few
CDR3aa: CASSLRVGAYNEQFF

v_gene: TRBV9
j_gene: TRBJ2-1
abundance: many
CDR3aa: CASSTRDRGTRKLF

v_gene: TRBV20-1
j_gene: TRBJ2-3
abundance: few
CDR3aa: CSARRASGGYTDTQYF

v_gene: TRBV4-2
j_gene: TRBJ1-2
abundance: -
CDR3aa: CASSQPTTDYGYTF

v_gene: TRBV7-2
j_gene: TRBJ2-3
abundance: -
CDR3aa: CASRRGGTRSTDTQYF

v_gene: TRBV5-1
j_gene: TRBJ2-2
abundance: few
CDR3aa: CASSMDSPNTGELFF

v_gene: TRBV20-1
j_gene: TRBJ2-3
abundance: many
CDR3aa: CSARGDLAGGLPDTQYF

v_gene: TRBV18
j_gene: TRBJ1-3
abundance: -
CDR3aa: CASSPTQAFSGNTIYF

v_gene: TRBV12-3/TRBV12-4
j_gene: TRBJ2-5
abundance: few
CDR3aa: CASVNLGRGETQYF

v_gene: TRBV7-2
j_gene: TRBJ2-1
abundance: few
CDR3aa: CASSLWTGMEEQFF

v_gene: TRBV18
j_gene: TRBJ2-7
abundance: -
CDR3aa: CASSPFRDDHEQYF

v_gene: TRBV12-3/TRBV12-4
j_gene: TRBJ2-7
abundance: -
CDR3aa: CASSRDYSSYEQYF

v_gene: TRBV12-3/TRBV12-4
j_gene: TRBJ2-7
abundance: once
CDR3aa: CASSLFSLGEQYF

v_gene: TRBV5-1
j_gene: TRBJ2-5
abundance: few
CDR3aa: CASSSGLAGVIETQYF

v_gene: TRBV6-2/TRBV6-3
j_gene: TRBJ1-2
abundance: -
CDR3aa: CASSYSSGTGSLYGYTF

v_gene: TRBV28
j_gene: TRBJ1-6
abundance: -
CDR3aa: CASSKTGFRTNSPLHF

v_gene: TRBV20-1
j_gene: TRBJ2-3
abundance: -
CDR3aa: CSATTGQGADTQYF

v_gene: TRBV6-2/TRBV6-3
j_gene: TRBJ1-2
abundance: -
CDR3aa: CASSFLDRVSGYTF

v_gene: TRBV5-5
j_gene: TRBJ2-1
abundance: many
CDR3aa: CASTPQGATSYNEQFF

v_gene: TRBV5-1
j_gene: TRBJ1-1
abundance: many
CDR3aa: CASSLGDRGSAFF

v_gene: TRBV5-6
j_gene: TRBJ1-2
abundance: few
CDR3aa: CASSGDRGLYGYTF

v_gene: TRBV4-1
j_gene: TRBJ1-4
abundance: -
CDR3aa: CASSQRSDPRSFGRLFF